This T cell receptor beta chain is from a study of blood T cell repertoires in COVID-19. In the study overall: PBMCs, B-cell-depleted T cells, or T cells were the source of the cDNA or gDNA that made up the material.

Cohorts were based on clinical histories the participants reported. Method: immunoSEQ multiplex PCR; TCRdb's copy keeps in-frame clones and lacks some. The table has about 210,000 clones, 81% seen once. Input material: PBMCs or T cells enriched from blood (not recorded which). This TCR derives from a woman in her forties or fifties with acute COVID-19.

The CDR3 bases are TGTGCCAGCCTGACAGGGGGCGTTCAGCCCCAGCATTTT. Protein product: CASLTGGVQPQHF. V and J are TRBV28 and TRBJ1-5, with 10 bases that match TRBD1. The germline V gene has CDR1 MDHEN and CDR2 SYDVKM. Unmatched junction bases numbered 4, after V lost 8 bases and J lost 6 bases. CDR3 length equals 13 residues. Based on the CDR3 plus reference TRBV28 and TRBJ1-5, the full variable domain is DVKVTQSSRYLVKRTGEKVFLECVQDMDHENMFWYRQDPGLGLRLIYFSYDVKMKEKGDIPEGYSVSREKKERFSLILESASTNQTSMYLCASLTGGVQPQHFGDGTRLSIL.